This T cell receptor beta chain was sequenced for a study of beta chain features in type 1 diabetes. Whole-study context: The number of sorted cells examined across all samples was approximately 110,000,000.

Each population that was sorted was more than 95% pure. CDR1 MNHEY and CDR2 SVGAGI come from the germline V gene. V was pared by 4 bases and J by 3 bases, with 19 bases between. The CDR3 has 16 residues. Notes on this clone: The antigen is not known.

Whole-study results and caveats: Type 1 diabetes patients showed fewer insertions and more deletions at VDJ junctions. The similarity of naive, central memory and Treg TCRB repertoires appeared greater among patients than among healthy donors. In all four CD4+ subsets, TCRB CDR3 length was significantly, moderately reduced in type 1 diabetes.

Reverse transcribing all isolated RNA meant expressed TCRB transcripts were sequenced. Data came from immunoSEQ multiplex PCR; TCRdb stores just in-frame clones and leaves some out. The sample includes about 170,000 clones, 7.8% of them seen just once. The V and J genes are TRBV6-5 and TRBJ2-7; D is possibly TRBD1 (6 bases). The sequence derives from a woman between 40 and 55 years old with type 1 diabetes. The specimen was central memory CD4+ T cells from blood. CDR3 nucleotide sequence: TGTGCCAGCAGTTCCACTCCCCCGACAGGCCTCTACGAGCAGTACTTC. Encoded protein: CASSSTPPTGLYEQYF.